Presented here are 2 T cell receptor beta chains from one specimen sequenced in a study of shared T cell receptors in the human thymus. Measured with immunoSEQ multiplex PCR; TCRdb has only the in-frame clones, and not every one. Among more than 550,000 clones listed, around 87% were seen once. The data also belong to a second study, concerning human thymus T cells.

Sequencing was carried out using thymocytes. All receptors come from a boy under three years old with a congenital heart defect.

The chain carries TRBV28 and TRBJ1-2; 8 nucleotides align to TRBD1. V trimming: 5 bases; J trimming: 3 bases; junction bases outside the gene matches: 5. The CDR3 sequence is 14 residues long. Germline CDR1 is MDHEN and CDR2 is SYDVKM. The CDR3 sequence is CASSRRGLDYGYTF. The CDR3 DNA follows: TGTGCCAGCAGTCGCAGGGGGCTGGACTATGGCTACACCTTC.

The chain uses TRBV7-6 and TRBJ1-1, with D tentatively TRBD1 (6 bases). CDR1 is SGHVS, CDR2 FNYEAQ, per germline. This CDR3 comprises 14 residues. Trimming removed 5 bases from V and 8 bases from J, with 18 bases in between. This CDR3 is CASSLQSRTDEAFF. CDR3 DNA sequence: TGTGCCAGCAGCCTCCAATCTAGGACAGACGAAGCTTTCTTT.